The next 9 T cell receptor beta chains were all read from a single sample in a study of OX40 agonist ivuxolimab in advanced cancers. Libraries were prepared by immunoSEQ multiplex PCR; TCRdb keeps only in-frame clonotypes and omits some of them. The table records tens of thousands of clones, around 94% of them present only once. The input for sequencing was CD4+ or CD8+ T cells sorted from blood, taken in a trial of the OX40 agonist ivuxolimab. These receptors all stem from an adult with an advanced solid tumor such as melanoma, head and neck, liver or kidney cancer.

The V call is TRBV6-5, the J call TRBJ2-2; possibly TRBD2 for D (6 bases). The CDR3 is 10 amino acids. V was cut by 8 bases and J by 8 bases, with 6 bases left in between. The germline V gene encodes CDR1 MNHEY and CDR2 SVGAGI. CDR3: CASGRGELFF. DNA of the CDR3: TGTGCCAGCGGGAGGGGGGAGCTGTTTTTT.

The V call is TRBV28, the J call TRBJ2-6, with a tentative D call TRBD2 (6 bases). The CDR3 contains 18 residues. CDR1 is MDHEN and CDR2 is SYDVKM in the germline V gene. With 4 bases removed from V and 0 bases from J, the gap between germline ends came to 16 bases. The DNA for the CDR3 is TGTGCCAGCAGTTCTCGGGGACTTACCTACTCTGGGGCCAACGTCCTGACTTTC. As protein: CASSSRGLTYSGANVLTF.

This chain's CDR3 is CASSQDSGNHYGYTF. Here the CDR3 DNA reads TGCGCCAGCAGCCAAGATTCGGGGAACCACTATGGCTACACCTTC. The chain links TRBV4-1 to TRBJ1-2; D is undetermined. Germline lookup yields CDR1 MGHRA and CDR2 YSYEKL. The V and J ends lost 0 bases and 3 bases respectively, with 11 bases between them. The CDR3 consists of 15 residues.

The V gene is TRBV27, the J gene TRBJ2-1; D tentatively reads TRBD1 or TRBD2 (5 bases each). CDR1 is MNHEY and CDR2 is SMNVEV in the germline V gene (reference sequence). This CDR3 is built from 16 residues. Trimming stripped 5 bases from V and 2 bases from J, with 16 bases between. Written as DNA, the CDR3 is TGTGCCAGCAGTCGAGGGGTAGGGATTACCTACAATGAGCAGTTCTTC. Residues: CASSRGVGITYNEQFF.

The rearrangement uses TRBV4-1 and TRBJ2-3; D is ambiguous. Per the germline V gene, CDR1 is MGHRA and CDR2 is YSYEKL. This CDR3 has 16 amino acids. V dropped 0 bases and J dropped 4 bases, with 14 bases sitting between them. In DNA form, the CDR3 reads TGCGCCAGCAGCCAAGATCTGCCCTACCCGGCAGATACGCAGTATTTT. Its translation is CASSQDLPYPADTQYF.

This clone was observed a few times. This chain links TRBV7-9 with TRBJ2-1; 7 bases match TRBD2. CDR1 SEHNR and CDR2 FQNEAQ come from the germline V gene (reference sequence). After removal of 3 bases from V and 8 bases from J, the junction contained 10 bases not matched to a gene. The CDR3 runs 15 residues. The CDR3 region has the DNA TGTGCCAGCAGCTTTGGCGGGAGCGGGGACGATGAGCAGTTCTTC. The encoded protein is CASSFGGSGDDEQFF.

This clone has just one count. The J gene is TRBJ2-6, the V gene TRBV1. TRBV1 is a listed pseudogene. The CDR3 runs 15 residues. In DNA, the CDR3 is TGCACCAGCGGCCGAACGTGCTCTGGGGCCAACGTCCTGACTTTC. Translating it yields CTSGRTCSGANVLTF.

Details on this clone: A junction boundary mismatches the germline segment, possibly from a read error. In DNA form, the CDR3 reads TGTGCTAGCAGCCCTGGGCCCACTCAAGGAGAGCAGTACTTC. Translation: CASSPGPTQGEQYF. The rearrangement joins TRBV7-7 to TRBJ2-7; D remains ambiguous. This CDR3 spans 14 amino acids. Germline V CDR1 and CDR2: SSHAT, FNYEAQ (reference sequence).

The chain is built from TRBV27 and TRBJ1-5, with TRBD1 matching 8 bases. Germline V gives CDR1 MNHEY, CDR2 SMNVEV (reference sequence). The CDR3 consists of 14 residues. V lost 5 bases and J lost 2; bases outside the gene matches: 2. CDR3 nucleotide sequence: TGTGCCAGCAGTCCAGGGGGCCGCAATCAGCCCCAGCATTTT. As protein: CASSPGGRNQPQHF.